Below are 27 T cell receptor beta chains sequenced from a single sample in a study of post-analysis software for immune sequencing data. Study findings and constraints: Roughly five TRBV segments were significantly more frequent in patients than in controls. TRBV5-6, TRBV5-1 and TRBV20-1 were among these segments.

The antigens of these receptors remain unknown. Unique molecular identifiers were built into the TCR beta cDNA libraries. Via MiXCR, TCRdb re-called the PCR reads, giving one row per CDR3 protein. The sample shows about 150,000 distinct CDR3 sequences, around 30% of them seen only once. Sequenced: blood. Receptors were obtained from a girl under 18 with multiple sclerosis.

The V gene is TRBV20-1, the J gene TRBJ2-2; D remains ambiguous. This CDR3 is 11 amino acids long. Germline-derived CDR1 and CDR2 are DFQATT and SNEGSKA (reference sequence). V dropped 5 bases and J dropped 4 bases, with 5 bases sitting between them. CDR3 nucleotide sequence: TGCAGTGCTCCAGTCACCGGGGAGCTGTTTTTT. It translates to CSAPVTGELFF.

At least ten counts were recorded for this clonotype. The chain joins TRBV2 to TRBJ2-7; D is possibly TRBD1 or TRBD2 (5 bases each). Germline V CDR1 and CDR2: SNHLY, FYNNEI. The length of the CDR3 is 15 residues. Trimming removed 10 bases at V and 0 bases at J, with 19 bases between. The CDR3, as DNA: TGTGCCACCCGAATAGGGACGGCGAGCTCCTACGAGCAGTACTTC. Protein sequence: CATRIGTASSYEQYF.

The genes are TRBV6-5 and TRBJ1-1; unclear D gene. Germline CDR1 reads MNHEY; CDR2 reads SVGAGI. CDR3 size: 13 residues. With 6 bases removed from V and 0 bases from J, the gap between germline ends came to 8 bases. The CDR3 nucleotides read TGTGCCAGCAGCAGATATCTGAACACTGAAGCTTTCTTT. Amino acids: CASSRYLNTEAFF.

CDR3 nucleotide sequence: TGCAGTGCCCGAAGGACAGGGAATCAGCCCCAGCATTTT. Its protein is CSARRTGNQPQHF. The chain is built from TRBV20-1 and TRBJ1-5; 8 positions match TRBD1. The V gene end was trimmed by 6 bases and the J gene end by 4 bases; junction bases not matched to a gene: 5. The CDR3 is made up of 13 amino acids. CDR1 and CDR2 from the germline V gene are DFQATT and SNEGSKA (reference sequence).

The rearrangement uses TRBV11-2 and TRBJ1-1; 7 nucleotides line up with TRBD1. CDR1 and CDR2 from the germline V gene are SGHAT and FQNNGV. V shed 6 bases, J shed 2 bases, and the junction held 12 bases outside the gene matches. This CDR3 is built from 16 residues. CDR3 region: CASRDLRGGPNTEAFF. CDR3 DNA sequence: TGTGCCAGCAGGGATTTACGAGGGGGCCCCAACACTGAAGCTTTCTTT.

This clonotype was observed a few times. A much larger clone lies one base from this, so it may be a read error. This rearrangement joins TRBV7-3 to TRBJ2-7, with D perhaps matching TRBD1 (5 bases). This CDR3 region has 13 residues. Germline V gene data show CDR1 as SGHTA and CDR2 as FQGTGA. The CDR3 DNA follows: TGTACCAGCAGATTCCAGGGATCCCTCGAGCAGTACTTC. This translates into CTSRFQGSLEQYF.

At least ten counts were recorded for this clonotype. V is TRBV7-2 and J is TRBJ2-1; TRBD2 agrees at 14 bases. This CDR3 contains 15 residues. The ends lost 4 bases at V and 5 bases at J; junction bases unmatched: 1. Germline V CDR1 and CDR2: SGHTA, FQGNSA. The CDR3 loop reads CASSSGLAGDNEQFF. CDR3 DNA sequence: TGTGCCAGCAGCTCGGGACTAGCGGGAGACAATGAGCAGTTCTTC. The entire variable domain, with the rest obtained from reference TRBV7-2 and TRBJ2-1, is as follows: GAGVSQSPSNKVTEKGKDVELRCDPISGHTALYWYRQSLGQGLEFLIYFQGNSAPDKSGLPSDRFSAERTGGSVSTLTIQRTQQEDSAVYLCASSSGLAGDNEQFFGPGTRLTVL.

A note on this clonotype: This clone may be a read error of a much larger clone one base away. The rearrangement joins TRBV6-5 to TRBJ2-1; TRBD1 aligns across 11 bases. This CDR3 has 14 residues. The V and J ends lost 11 bases and 6 bases, in that order; junction bases with no gene match: 9. The germline CDR1 and CDR2 sequences are MNHEY and SVGAGI. CDR3 coding DNA: TGTGCCGGCACCCGGGACAGGGGGATCAATGAGCAGTTCTTC. Translation: CAGTRDRGINEQFF.

This clonotype was counted between two and nine times. The chain carries TRBV20-1 and TRBJ2-3, with TRBD2 matching over 8 bases. V shed 6 bases, J shed 6 bases, and the junction held 17 bases outside the gene matches. Germline V lookup: CDR1 DFQATT, CDR2 SNEGSKA (reference sequence). The CDR3 consists of 16 residues. CDR3 sequence (DNA): TGCAGTGCGGAGGCTACCGGGACTAGTCGATCCGATACGCAGTATTTT. Its translation is CSAEATGTSRSDTQYF.

This clonotype was detected ten times or more. The rearrangement links TRBV19 to TRBJ2-7; the match to TRBD1 covers 8 bases. CDR1 LNHDA and CDR2 SQIVND come from the germline V gene (reference sequence). V lost 6 bases, J lost 5 bases, and 12 bases stayed unmatched. This CDR3 comprises 15 residues. The CDR3 reads CASSPGRQGSHEQYF. CDR3 coding DNA: TGTGCCAGTAGCCCCGGACGACAGGGGAGCCACGAGCAGTACTTC.

This clonotype was found many times. The rearrangement joins TRBV27 to TRBJ2-1; no clear D gene. This CDR3 contains 14 residues. V lost 2 bases and J 6 bases, leaving 11 bases between the germline ends. Germline V lookup: CDR1 MNHEY, CDR2 SMNVEV (reference sequence). The CDR3 loop is CASSLRPPGNEQFF. CDR3 in DNA: TGTGCCAGCAGTTTACGCCCCCCCGGCAATGAGCAGTTCTTC.

This clonotype was counted a few times. The chain has TRBV12-3 or TRBV12-4 and TRBJ1-1; D might be TRBD1 (6 bases). Trimming cost V 6 bases and J 12 bases, with 23 bases left between them. This CDR3 is built from 14 residues. The CDR3 is CASSPRQAGAATFF. CDR3 DNA sequence: TGTGCCAGCAGCCCCCGACAGGCCGGGGCAGCAACTTTCTTT.

The chain couples TRBV30 to TRBJ2-7; 9 bases are shared with TRBD2. V dropped 4 bases and J dropped 6; count of bases not matched to a gene: 4. The CDR3 has 12 amino acids. Germline CDR1 reads GTSNPN; CDR2 reads SVGIG (reference sequence). The CDR3 region has the DNA TGTGCCTGGACCCTTAGCGGGAGCGAGCAGTACTTC. Translated: CAWTLSGSEQYF.

In its sample, this clonotype was seen a few times. The V call is TRBV6-2 or TRBV6-3, the J call TRBJ2-1; TRBD2 agrees at 11 bases. The CDR3 sequence is 15 residues long. V lost 7 bases, J lost 6 bases, and 8 bases stayed unmatched. CDR1 is MNHEY, CDR2 SVGEGT, per germline. The CDR3 region is CASTRGGTSGNEQFF. The CDR3 nucleotides are TGTGCCAGCACCCGTGGTGGGACTAGCGGCAATGAGCAGTTCTTC.

The chain carries TRBV11-2 and TRBJ2-7; D remains unclear. The germline V gene encodes CDR1 SGHAT and CDR2 FQNNGV. V lost 3 bases and J lost 3, with 18 bases in between. The CDR3 loop spans 16 amino acids. The CDR3 protein is CASSFFHPVVGYEQYF. The DNA for the CDR3 is TGTGCCAGCAGCTTTTTCCACCCAGTGGTTGGCTACGAGCAGTACTTC.

The chain links TRBV12-5 to TRBJ2-7; 9 positions agree with TRBD2. This CDR3 region has 14 residues. Per the germline V gene, CDR1 is LGHNT and CDR2 is FRNRAP. The ends lost 2 bases at V and 7 bases at J; junction bases unmatched: 6. The DNA for the CDR3 is TGTGCTAGTGGTTTGTTAGCGGGAGTTGGTGAGCAGTACTTC. It codes for CASGLLAGVGEQYF.

This clonotype was recorded many times. The chain employs TRBV11-2 and TRBJ1-2; no definite D call. The CDR3 is 14 amino acids. V was trimmed by 4 bases and J by 8 bases, leaving 17 bases between them. Germline V gene data show CDR1 as SGHAT and CDR2 as FQNNGV. The CDR3 spells CASSSPRAYRGYTF. The CDR3 nucleotides are TGTGCCAGCAGCTCACCCCGGGCCTATCGGGGCTACACCTTC.

This clonotype was found many times. The rearrangement joins TRBV12-3 or TRBV12-4 to TRBJ2-3; 11 nucleotides match TRBD2. Germline trimming cut 5 bases from V and 6 bases from J; bases unmatched to any gene: 4. CDR3 length equals 14 residues. CDR3 in amino acids: CASSLGTSGDTQYF. CDR3 coding DNA: TGTGCCAGCAGTCTGGGGACTAGCGGTGATACGCAGTATTTT.

This rearrangement joins TRBV10-3 to TRBJ2-5, with no clear D. The J call may be mistaken, given a closer DNA end match to TRBJ2-7. Germline V gene lookup returns CDR1 ENHRY and CDR2 SYGVKD. This CDR3 has 12 residues. As DNA, the CDR3 is TGTGCCATCAGTGATGCAAACCACGAGCAGTACTTC. Amino acids: CAISDANHEQYF.

The chain couples TRBV5-1 to TRBJ2-5; a weak D match, TRBD2 (5 bases). The CDR3 extends over 16 amino acids. V was pared by 0 bases and J by 5 bases, with 17 bases between. The germline gives CDR1 SGHRS, CDR2 YFSETQ. CDR3 amino acids: CASSLAIGGGRETQYF. The CDR3 coding sequence is TGCGCCAGCAGCTTGGCCATTGGCGGAGGACGGGAGACCCAGTACTTC.

The V gene is TRBV5-1, the J gene TRBJ1-6; D is ambiguous. Trimming removed 0 bases at V and 7 bases at J, with 11 bases between. CDR3 length: 15 amino acids. Germline V gene lookup returns CDR1 SGHRS and CDR2 YFSETQ. The CDR3 DNA follows: TGCGCCAGCAGCTTGGGGGAGACCGTAAATTCACCCCTCCACTTT. Residues: CASSLGETVNSPLHF.

This clonotype was found many times. The V gene is TRBV24-1, the J gene TRBJ2-1, with TRBD1 identical over 8 bases. The CDR3 has 15 residues. V dropped 7 bases and J dropped 2; count of bases not matched to a gene: 6. The germline CDR1 and CDR2 sequences are KGHDR and SFDVKD. The CDR3 loop reads CATSATGGTYNEQFF. The CDR3 bases are TGTGCCACCAGCGCTACAGGGGGGACCTACAATGAGCAGTTCTTC.

Comment on this clonotype: A read error may produce the germline difference seen at one junction end. The CDR3 nucleotides read TGTGCTAGCAGCTACGGACAGGGGGCTAGCACCGGGGAGCTGTTTTTT. Its protein product is CASSYGQGASTGELFF. This chain uses TRBV7-7 with TRBJ2-2, with 11 bases aligning to TRBD1. The germline V gene encodes CDR1 SSHAT and CDR2 FNYEAQ (reference sequence). The CDR3 is made up of 16 amino acids.

Many counts were recorded for this clonotype. J is TRBJ2-3 and V is TRBV10-1; the match to TRBD2 covers 11 bases. CDR1 and CDR2 from the germline V gene are WNHNN and SYGVQD (reference sequence). The junction had 4 bases not matched to a gene; V was cut back by 2 bases and J by 6 bases. The CDR3 contains 15 residues. Here the CDR3 DNA reads TGCGCCAGCAGTGAGGTTAGCGGGAGGGAGGATACGCAGTATTTT. The encoded protein is CASSEVSGREDTQYF.

V is TRBV14 and J is TRBJ1-2; unclear D gene. CDR1 is SGHDN and CDR2 is FVKESK in the germline V gene. The CDR3 loop spans 13 amino acids. V was trimmed by 3 bases and J by 4 bases, leaving 9 bases between them. Here the CDR3 reads CASSQRSFYGYTF. The CDR3 DNA sequence: TGTGCCAGCAGCCAGCGATCTTTCTATGGCTACACCTTC.

In regard to this clonotype: Sequence at one end of the junction differs from germline and may be a read error. V is TRBV29-1 and J is TRBJ1-2, with a tentative D call TRBD1 (6 bases). CDR1 is SQVTM and CDR2 is ANQGSEA in the germline V gene. The CDR3 loop spans 12 amino acids. In nucleotides, the CDR3 is TGCGGCGTTGAATTAGGGGGACAAGGCTACACCTTC. This encodes CGVELGGQGYTF.

A few counts support this clonotype. CDR3 in amino acids: CASSYMGQGRAFF. As DNA, the CDR3 is TGTGCCAGCAGTTACATGGGACAGGGGAGGGCTTTCTTT. This chain connects TRBV6-5 to TRBJ1-1; 10 bases line up with TRBD1. This CDR3 region has 13 residues. Germline values: CDR1 MNHEY, CDR2 SVGAGI. V trimming: 2 bases; J trimming: 11 bases; junction bases outside the gene matches: 5.